This T cell receptor beta chain was identified in a study of OX40 agonist ivuxolimab in advanced cancers. Whole-study results and caveats: Some nonresponders additionally presented with little normalized T-cell clonal expansion.

Sequenced by immunoSEQ multiplex PCR; TCRdb stores in-frame clones only, minus some. The data hold roughly 70,000 clones, with around 80% observed a single time. Only one count was recorded for this clone. Its antigen remains unknown. The sample consisted of CD4+ or CD8+ T cells sorted from blood, taken in a trial of the OX40 agonist ivuxolimab. The clonotype comes from an adult with an advanced solid tumor such as melanoma, head and neck, liver or kidney cancer.

The DNA for the CDR3 is TGTGCCAGCAGCGGGAACAGTTACAATGAGCAGTTCTTC. This gives the protein CASSGNSYNEQFF. The chain recombines TRBV7-2 with TRBJ2-1, with D uncertain. V lost 5 bases, J lost 4 bases, and 9 bases lay in between. The CDR3 length is 13 residues. CDR1 and CDR2 from the germline V gene are SGHTA and FQGNSA.